This passage covers 14 T cell receptor beta chains from one sample sequenced in a study of PD-L1 blockade in urothelial cancer. The assay was immunoSEQ multiplex PCR, and TCRdb's table has in-frame clones only and misses some. The data hold fewer than 85,000 clones, with around nine tenths observed a single time. As to time point: peripheral blood 6 weeks after treatment start. Material: PBMCs, obtained around atezolizumab (anti-PD-L1) treatment. The receptor set was obtained from a man between 60 and 75 years old with urothelial cancer.

The chain links TRBV7-9 to TRBJ1-4, with 9 bases that match TRBD1. CDR3 length: 17 residues. The V segment lost 1 base and the J segment 7 bases; nucleotides outside the gene matches: 10. CDR1 and CDR2 (germline): SEHNR, FQNEAQ (reference sequence). CDR3 DNA sequence: TGTGCCAGCAGCTTAGAGAGGAACAGGGGGCATGGTGAAAAACTGTTTTTT. Its protein product is CASSLERNRGHGEKLFF.

This chain connects TRBV30 to TRBJ2-2; 10 bases agree with TRBD1. Per germline, CDR1 GTSNPN and CDR2 SVGIG (reference sequence). Unmatched junction bases numbered 15, after V lost 5 bases and J lost 6 bases. The CDR3 is 17 residues long. CDR3 bases: TGTGCCTGGGTGGGGCACTCGACAGGGGGCATCGCCGGGGAGCTGTTTTTT. Translated: CAWVGHSTGGIAGELFF.

J is TRBJ1-1 and V is TRBV28, with D hard to call. The germline V gene has CDR1 MDHEN and CDR2 SYDVKM. CDR3 size: 13 residues. V was clipped by 3 bases and J by 1 base, with 6 bases between them. The CDR3 spells CASSLGTNTEAFF. CDR3 nucleotide sequence: TGTGCCAGCAGTTTGGGCACGAACACTGAAGCTTTCTTT. Filled out from reference TRBV28 and TRBJ1-1, the complete variable domain reads DVKVTQSSRYLVKRTGEKVFLECVQDMDHENMFWYRQDPGLGLRLIYFSYDVKMKEKGDIPEGYSVSREKKERFSLILESASTNQTSMYLCASSLGTNTEAFFGQGTRLTVV.

The rearrangement joins TRBV5-6 to TRBJ1-2; D perhaps matches TRBD1 (5 bases). Looked up from germline, CDR1 is SGHDT and CDR2 is YYEEEE. The V gene lost 1 base and the J gene lost 6 bases, with 13 bases spanning the gap. The CDR3 has 14 amino acids. CDR3 bases: TGTGCCAGCAGCTTGCAGGGAGGTGAGAATGGCTACACCTTC. It is translated as CASSLQGGENGYTF.

The chain joins TRBV6-4 to TRBJ2-3; weak D call: TRBD1 (6 bases). V lost 6 bases and J lost 2, with 12 bases in between. Looked up from germline, CDR1 is MRHNA and CDR2 is SNTAGT. The CDR3 sequence is 14 residues long. CDR3 protein: CASSPGQNTDTQYF. As DNA, the CDR3 is TGTGCCAGCAGCCCCGGACAGAACACAGATACGCAGTATTTT.

CDR3 in DNA: TGTGCCAGCAGCTTAGATAGCGGGGGTTACAATGAGCAGTTCTTC. This sequence encodes CASSLDSGGYNEQFF. The V and J genes are TRBV11-2 and TRBJ2-1; 9 bases map to TRBD2. Per the germline V gene, CDR1 is SGHAT and CDR2 is FQNNGV. The CDR3 has 15 amino acids. J lost 4 bases, V lost 0 bases, and 1 base had no gene match.

The count of this clone is one. V usage is TRBV9 and J usage is TRBJ1-2; D perhaps matches TRBD1 (5 bases). The germline V and J ends were trimmed by 4 bases and 2 bases, with 15 bases remaining between them. The CDR3 is 15 residues long. Germline lookup yields CDR1 SGDLS and CDR2 YYNGEE. CDR3 loop: CASSPRSGANYGYTF. The CDR3 DNA sequence: TGTGCCAGCAGCCCCCGGTCTGGGGCCAACTATGGCTACACCTTC.

The V call is TRBV7-2, the J call TRBJ1-2; D remains unclear. Trimming took off 1 base at V and 7 bases at J, with 10 bases between the two ends. The CDR3 is 13 amino acids. CDR1 SGHTA and CDR2 FQGNSA come from the germline V gene. The CDR3 DNA is TGTGCCAGCAGCTTAGACCCTATCGGTGGCTACACCTTC. This codes for CASSLDPIGGYTF.

This clone was picked up one time. This chain joins TRBV5-1 and TRBJ2-2; TRBD1 aligns across 7 bases. Germline values: CDR1 SGHRS, CDR2 YFSETQ. V lost 4 bases to trimming and J lost 5 bases; unmatched junction nucleotides: 14. The length of the CDR3 is 17 residues. Here the CDR3 reads CASSPLVAGGRTGELFF. Here the CDR3 DNA reads TGCGCCAGCAGCCCCCTGGTGGCAGGGGGTCGGACCGGGGAGCTGTTTTTT. The full variable domain, its missing parts supplied by reference TRBV5-1 and TRBJ2-2, is KAGVTQTPRYLIKTRGQQVTLSCSPISGHRSVSWYQQTPGQGLQFLFEYFSETQRNKGNFPGRFSGRQFSNSRSEMNVSTLELGDSALYLCASSPLVAGGRTGELFFGEGSRLTVL.

The rearrangement links TRBV18 to TRBJ1-1, with D hard to call. The CDR3 is made up of 12 amino acids. V was cut by 3 bases and J by 1 base, with 3 bases left in between. Germline assignment: CDR1 KGHSH and CDR2 LQKENI. The CDR3 nucleotides are TGTGCCAGCTCACCCGGGAACACTGAAGCTTTCTTT. Translating it yields CASSPGNTEAFF.

The chain combines TRBV21-1 with TRBJ2-5; TRBD1 was called by the table and not checked on the DNA. The closer fit of TRBJ2-7 to the DNA end suggests the J call may be wrong. TRBV21-1 counts as a pseudogene. The CDR3 sequence is 13 residues long. CDR3 sequence: CASSKTGRFEQYF. Written as DNA, the CDR3 is TGTGCCAGCTCCAAGACAGGGAGGTTCGAGCAGTACTTC.

This chain joins TRBV19 and TRBJ2-5, with 7 bases matching TRBD1. The germline gives CDR1 LNHDA, CDR2 SQIVND (reference sequence). The V and J ends lost 9 bases and 1 base, in that order; junction bases with no gene match: 8. This CDR3 comprises 14 residues. The CDR3 is CASNRQGFQETQYF. CDR3 DNA sequence: TGTGCCAGCAATCGACAGGGCTTCCAAGAGACCCAGTACTTC.

The chain is built from TRBV4-3 and TRBJ2-3; D remains unclear. CDR1 LGHNA and CDR2 YSLEER come from the germline V gene. The CDR3 runs 14 residues. V gave up 1 base and J gave up 2 bases, with 7 bases separating them. The CDR3 reads CASSQGRNTDTQYF. The CDR3 bases are TGCGCCAGCAGCCAAGGCAGGAACACAGATACGCAGTATTTT.

This clone was detected a few times. Other DNA sequences from this sample encode an identical CDR3 as well. This chain links TRBV9 with TRBJ1-1, with D unresolved. Germline-derived CDR1 and CDR2 are SGDLS and YYNGEE. V lost 0 bases and J lost 1, with 4 bases in between. CDR3 length: 13 amino acids. This chain's CDR3 is CASSVARNTEAFF. CDR3 in DNA: TGTGCCAGCAGCGTAGCCAGGAACACTGAAGCTTTCTTT. Together with reference TRBV9 and TRBJ1-1, the CDR3 gives the full variable domain: DSGVTQTPKHLITATGQRVTLRCSPRSGDLSVYWYQQSLDQGLQFLIQYYNGEERAKGNILERFSAQQFPDLHSELNLSSLELGDSALYFCASSVARNTEAFFGQGTRLTVV.